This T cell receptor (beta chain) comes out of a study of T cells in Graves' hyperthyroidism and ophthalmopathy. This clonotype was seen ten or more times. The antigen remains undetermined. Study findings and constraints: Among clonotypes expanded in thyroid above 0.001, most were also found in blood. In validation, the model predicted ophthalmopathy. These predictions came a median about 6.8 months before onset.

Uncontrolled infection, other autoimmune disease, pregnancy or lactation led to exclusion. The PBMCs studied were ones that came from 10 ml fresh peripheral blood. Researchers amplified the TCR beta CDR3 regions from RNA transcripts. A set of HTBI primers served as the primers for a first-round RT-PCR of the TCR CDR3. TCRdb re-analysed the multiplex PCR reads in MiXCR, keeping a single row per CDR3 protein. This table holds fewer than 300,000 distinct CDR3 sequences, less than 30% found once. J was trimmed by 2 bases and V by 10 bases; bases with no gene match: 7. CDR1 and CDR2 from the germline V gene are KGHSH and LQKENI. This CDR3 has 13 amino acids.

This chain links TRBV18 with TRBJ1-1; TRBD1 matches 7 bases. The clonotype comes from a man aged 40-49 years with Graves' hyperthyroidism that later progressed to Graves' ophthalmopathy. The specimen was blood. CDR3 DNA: TGTGCCACAGGAGGGGGCATAAACACTGAAGCTTTCTTT. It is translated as CATGGGINTEAFF. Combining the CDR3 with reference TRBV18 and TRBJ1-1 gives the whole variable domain NAGVMQNPRHLVRRRGQEARLRCSPMKGHSHVYWYRQLPEEGLKFMVYLQKENIIDESGMPKERFSAEFPKEGPSILRIQQVVRGDSAAYFCATGGGINTEAFFGQGTRLTVV.